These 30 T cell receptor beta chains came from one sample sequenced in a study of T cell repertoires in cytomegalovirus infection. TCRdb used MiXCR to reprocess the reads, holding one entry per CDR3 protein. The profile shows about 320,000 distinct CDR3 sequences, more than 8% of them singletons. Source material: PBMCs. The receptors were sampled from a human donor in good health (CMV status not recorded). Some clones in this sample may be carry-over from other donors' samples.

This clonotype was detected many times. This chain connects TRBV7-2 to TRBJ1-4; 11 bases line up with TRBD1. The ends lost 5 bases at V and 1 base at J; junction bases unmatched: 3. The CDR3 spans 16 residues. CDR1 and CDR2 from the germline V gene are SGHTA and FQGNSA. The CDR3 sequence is CASSRTGGVTNEKLFF. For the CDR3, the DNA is TGTGCCAGCAGCAGGACAGGGGGCGTAACTAATGAAAAACTGTTTTTT.

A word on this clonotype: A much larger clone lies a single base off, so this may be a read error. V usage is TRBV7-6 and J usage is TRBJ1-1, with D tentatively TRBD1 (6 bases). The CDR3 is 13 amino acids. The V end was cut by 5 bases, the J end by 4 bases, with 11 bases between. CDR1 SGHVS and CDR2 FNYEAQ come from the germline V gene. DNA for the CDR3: TGTGCCAGCAGCCTCCAGGACAGCACTGAAGCTTTCTTT. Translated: CASSLQDSTEAFF. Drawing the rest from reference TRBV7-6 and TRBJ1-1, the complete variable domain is GAGVSQSPRYKVTKRGQDVALRCDPISGHVSLYWYRQALGQGPEFLTYFNYEAQQDKSGLPNDRFSAERPEGSISTLTIQRTEQRDSAMYRCASSLQDSTEAFFGQGTRLTVV.

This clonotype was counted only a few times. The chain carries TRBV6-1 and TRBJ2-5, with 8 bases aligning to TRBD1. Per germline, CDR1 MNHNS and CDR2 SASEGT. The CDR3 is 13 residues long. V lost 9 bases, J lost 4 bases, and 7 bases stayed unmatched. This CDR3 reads CASGQGSRETQYF. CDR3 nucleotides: TGTGCCAGTGGACAGGGTTCAAGAGAGACCCAGTACTTC.

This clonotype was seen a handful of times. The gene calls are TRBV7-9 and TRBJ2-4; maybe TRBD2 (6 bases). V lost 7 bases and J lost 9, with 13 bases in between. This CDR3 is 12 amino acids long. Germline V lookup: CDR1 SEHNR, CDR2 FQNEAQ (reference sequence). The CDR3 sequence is CASNGDGGIQYF. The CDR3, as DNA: TGTGCCAGCAACGGGGACGGGGGCATTCAGTACTTC.

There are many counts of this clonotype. The CDR3 DNA reads as TGTGCCAGCACCCCATCCCAGGGACCTGACTATGGCTACACCTTC. The encoded protein is CASTPSQGPDYGYTF. The chain joins TRBV6-6 to TRBJ1-2; possible D gene TRBD1, 5 bases. The CDR3 contains 15 residues. Trimming pared 7 bases from V and 3 bases from J, leaving 18 bases between. Germline values: CDR1 MNHNY, CDR2 SVGAGI (reference sequence).

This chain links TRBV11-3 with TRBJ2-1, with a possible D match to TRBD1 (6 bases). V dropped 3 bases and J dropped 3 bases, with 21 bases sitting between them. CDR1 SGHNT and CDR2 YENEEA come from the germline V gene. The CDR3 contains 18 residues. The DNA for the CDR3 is TGTGCCAGCAGCTTTAGGGGCGGACGGGACAAAGGCTACAATGAGCAGTTCTTC. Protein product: CASSFRGGRDKGYNEQFF.

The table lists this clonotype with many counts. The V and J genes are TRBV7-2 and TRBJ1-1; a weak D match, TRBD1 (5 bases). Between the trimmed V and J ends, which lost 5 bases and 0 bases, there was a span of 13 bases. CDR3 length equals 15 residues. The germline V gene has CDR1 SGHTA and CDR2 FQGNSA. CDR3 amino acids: CASSPTDRLNTEAFF. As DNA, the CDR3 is TGTGCCAGCAGCCCTACAGACAGACTGAACACTGAAGCTTTCTTT. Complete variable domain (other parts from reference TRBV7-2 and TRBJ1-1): GAGVSQSPSNKVTEKGKDVELRCDPISGHTALYWYRQSLGQGLEFLIYFQGNSAPDKSGLPSDRFSAERTGGSVSTLTIQRTQQEDSAVYLCASSPTDRLNTEAFFGQGTRLTVV.

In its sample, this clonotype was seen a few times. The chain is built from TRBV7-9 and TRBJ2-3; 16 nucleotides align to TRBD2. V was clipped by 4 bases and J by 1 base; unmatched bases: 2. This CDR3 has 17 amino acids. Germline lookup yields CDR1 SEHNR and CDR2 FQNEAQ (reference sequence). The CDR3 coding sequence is TGTGCCAGCAGCTCGGGACTAGCGGGGGGGGGCACAGATACGCAGTATTTT. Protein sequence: CASSSGLAGGGTDTQYF.

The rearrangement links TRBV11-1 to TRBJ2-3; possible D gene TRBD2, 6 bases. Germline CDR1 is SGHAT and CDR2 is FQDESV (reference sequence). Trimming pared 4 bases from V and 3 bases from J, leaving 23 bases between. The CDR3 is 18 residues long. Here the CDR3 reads CASSSGTTGLWPTDTQYF. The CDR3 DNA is TGTGCCAGCAGCTCAGGTACTACGGGACTTTGGCCGACAGATACGCAGTATTTT.

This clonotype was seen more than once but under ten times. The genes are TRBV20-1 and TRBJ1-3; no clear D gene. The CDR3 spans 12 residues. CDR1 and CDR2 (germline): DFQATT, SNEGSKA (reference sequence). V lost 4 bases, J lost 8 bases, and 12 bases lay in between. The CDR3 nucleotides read TGCAGTGCTAAAGGTCTCGGAGACACCATATATTTT. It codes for CSAKGLGDTIYF.

This CDR3 reads CASSPGEVYNSPLHF. In DNA, the CDR3 is TGTGCCAGTAGTCCAGGAGAAGTCTATAATTCACCCCTCCACTTT. The chain links TRBV19 to TRBJ1-6; D is undetermined. CDR1 LNHDA and CDR2 SQIVND come from the germline V gene (reference sequence). The CDR3 totals 15 residues. Trimming pared 5 bases from V and 3 bases from J, leaving 11 bases between.

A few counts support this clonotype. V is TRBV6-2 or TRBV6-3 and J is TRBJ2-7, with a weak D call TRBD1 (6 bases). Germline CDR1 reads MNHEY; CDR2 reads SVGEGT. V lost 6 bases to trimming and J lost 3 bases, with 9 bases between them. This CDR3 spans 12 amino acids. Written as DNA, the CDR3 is TGTGCCAGCAGCCGGGACAACTACGAGCAGTACTTC. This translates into CASSRDNYEQYF.

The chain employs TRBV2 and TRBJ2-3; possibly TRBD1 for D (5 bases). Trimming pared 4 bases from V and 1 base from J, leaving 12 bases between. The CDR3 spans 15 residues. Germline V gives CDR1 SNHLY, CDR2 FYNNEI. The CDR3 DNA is TGTGCCAGCAGTGGACAGACGAAGGGCACAGATACGCAGTATTTT. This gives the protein CASSGQTKGTDTQYF.

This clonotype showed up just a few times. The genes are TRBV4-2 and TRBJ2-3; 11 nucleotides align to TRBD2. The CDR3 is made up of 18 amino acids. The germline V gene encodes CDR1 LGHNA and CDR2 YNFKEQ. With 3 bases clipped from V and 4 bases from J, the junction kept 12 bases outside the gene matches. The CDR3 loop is CASSHNPLAGGFSDTQYF. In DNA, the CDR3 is TGTGCCAGCAGCCACAATCCCCTAGCGGGGGGTTTTTCAGATACGCAGTATTTT.

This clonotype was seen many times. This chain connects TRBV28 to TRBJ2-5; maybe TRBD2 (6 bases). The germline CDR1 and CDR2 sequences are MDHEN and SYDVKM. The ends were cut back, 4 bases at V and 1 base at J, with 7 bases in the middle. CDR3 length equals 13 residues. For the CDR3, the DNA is TGTGCCAGCAGTTCCGGGAGCCAAGAGACCCAGTACTTC. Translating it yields CASSSGSQETQYF.

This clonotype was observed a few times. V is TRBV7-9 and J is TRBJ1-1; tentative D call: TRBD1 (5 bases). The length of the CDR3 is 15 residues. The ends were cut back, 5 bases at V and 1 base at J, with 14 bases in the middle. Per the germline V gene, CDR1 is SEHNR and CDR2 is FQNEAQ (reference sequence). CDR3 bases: TGTGCCAGCAGCCCCCGACCCGGGGGGAACACTGAAGCTTTCTTT. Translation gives CASSPRPGGNTEAFF.

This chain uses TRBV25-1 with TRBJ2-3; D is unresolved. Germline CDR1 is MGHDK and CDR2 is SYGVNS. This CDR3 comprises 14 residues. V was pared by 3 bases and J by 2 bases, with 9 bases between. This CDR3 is CASSDDGYTDTQYF. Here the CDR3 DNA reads TGTGCCAGCAGTGACGACGGATACACAGATACGCAGTATTTT.

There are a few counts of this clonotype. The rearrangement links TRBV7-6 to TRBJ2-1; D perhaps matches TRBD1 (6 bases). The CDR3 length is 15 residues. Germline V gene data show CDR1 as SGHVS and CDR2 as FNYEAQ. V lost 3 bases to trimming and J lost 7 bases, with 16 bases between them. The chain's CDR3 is CASSFRQGSFNEQFF. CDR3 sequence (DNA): TGTGCCAGCAGCTTCAGGCAGGGGTCTTTTAATGAGCAGTTCTTC.

The CDR3 bases are TGTGCCAGCAGCCCTGGGTGGGGGGTGAGAACAGATACGCAGTATTTT. It translates to CASSPGWGVRTDTQYF. The rearrangement joins TRBV27 to TRBJ2-3; D is possibly TRBD2 (6 bases). CDR3 length: 16 residues. The V end was cut by 6 bases, the J end by 3 bases, with 19 bases between. Looked up from germline, CDR1 is MNHEY and CDR2 is SMNVEV (reference sequence).

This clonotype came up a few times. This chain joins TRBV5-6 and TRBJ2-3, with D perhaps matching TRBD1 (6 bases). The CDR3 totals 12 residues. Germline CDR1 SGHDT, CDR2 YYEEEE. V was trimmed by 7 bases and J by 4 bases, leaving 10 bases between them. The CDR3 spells CASGPGADTQYF. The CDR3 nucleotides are TGTGCCAGCGGGCCAGGGGCAGATACGCAGTATTTT.

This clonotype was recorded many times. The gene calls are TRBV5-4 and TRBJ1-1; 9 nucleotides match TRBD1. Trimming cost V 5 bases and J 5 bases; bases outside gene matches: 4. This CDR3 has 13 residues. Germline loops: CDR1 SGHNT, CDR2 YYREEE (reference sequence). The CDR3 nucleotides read TGTGCCAGCAGGACAGGGGGTAGGACTGAAGCTTTCTTT. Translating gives CASRTGGRTEAFF.

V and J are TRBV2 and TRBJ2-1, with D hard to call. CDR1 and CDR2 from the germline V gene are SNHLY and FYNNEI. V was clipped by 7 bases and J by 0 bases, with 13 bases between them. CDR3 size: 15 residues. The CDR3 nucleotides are TGTGCCAGCACCCGAGAGTCCTACTCCTACAATGAGCAGTTCTTC. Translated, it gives CASTRESYSYNEQFF.

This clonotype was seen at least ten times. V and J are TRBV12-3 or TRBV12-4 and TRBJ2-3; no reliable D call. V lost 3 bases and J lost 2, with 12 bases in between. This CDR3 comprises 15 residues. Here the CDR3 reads CASSFGLGNTDTQYF. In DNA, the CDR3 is TGTGCCAGCAGTTTTGGGCTAGGCAACACAGATACGCAGTATTTT.

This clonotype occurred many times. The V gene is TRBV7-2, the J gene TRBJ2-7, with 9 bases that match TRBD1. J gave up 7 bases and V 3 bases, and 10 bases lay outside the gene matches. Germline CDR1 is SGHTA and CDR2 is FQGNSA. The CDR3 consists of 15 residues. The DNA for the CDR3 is TGTGCCAGCAGCTTTACGGGACAGGGTTTGTGGGAGCAGTACTTC. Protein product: CASSFTGQGLWEQYF.

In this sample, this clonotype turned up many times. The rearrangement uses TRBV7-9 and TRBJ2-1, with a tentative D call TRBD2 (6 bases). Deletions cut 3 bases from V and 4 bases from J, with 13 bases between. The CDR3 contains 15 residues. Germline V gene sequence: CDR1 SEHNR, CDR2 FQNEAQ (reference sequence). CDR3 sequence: CASSLGGTLYNEQFF. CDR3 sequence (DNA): TGTGCCAGCAGCTTGGGAGGAACCCTTTACAATGAGCAGTTCTTC. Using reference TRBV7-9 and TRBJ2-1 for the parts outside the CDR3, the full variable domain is DTGVSQNPRHKITKRGQNVTFRCDPISEHNRLYWYRQTLGQGPEFLTYFQNEAQLEKSRLLSDRFSAERPKGSFSTLEIQRTEQGDSAMYLCASSLGGTLYNEQFFGPGTRLTVL.

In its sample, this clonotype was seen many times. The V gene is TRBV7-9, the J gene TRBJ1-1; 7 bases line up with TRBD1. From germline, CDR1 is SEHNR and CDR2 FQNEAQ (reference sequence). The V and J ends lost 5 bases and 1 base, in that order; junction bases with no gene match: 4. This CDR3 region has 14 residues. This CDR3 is CASSRGQTNTEAFF. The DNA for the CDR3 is TGTGCCAGCAGCCGGGGACAGACGAACACTGAAGCTTTCTTT. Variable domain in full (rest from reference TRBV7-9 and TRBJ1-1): DTGVSQNPRHKITKRGQNVTFRCDPISEHNRLYWYRQTLGQGPEFLTYFQNEAQLEKSRLLSDRFSAERPKGSFSTLEIQRTEQGDSAMYLCASSRGQTNTEAFFGQGTRLTVV.

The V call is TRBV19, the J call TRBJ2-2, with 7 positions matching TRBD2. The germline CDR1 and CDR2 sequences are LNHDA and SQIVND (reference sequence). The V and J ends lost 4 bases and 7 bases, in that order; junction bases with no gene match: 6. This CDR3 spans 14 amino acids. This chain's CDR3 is CASSSGRVVGELFF. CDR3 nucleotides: TGTGCCAGTAGTAGCGGGAGAGTTGTCGGGGAGCTGTTTTTT.

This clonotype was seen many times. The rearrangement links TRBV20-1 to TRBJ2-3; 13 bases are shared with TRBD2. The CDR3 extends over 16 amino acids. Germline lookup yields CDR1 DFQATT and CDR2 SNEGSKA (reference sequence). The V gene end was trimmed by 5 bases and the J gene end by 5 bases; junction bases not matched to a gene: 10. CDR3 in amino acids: CSAASVTSGRGDTQYF. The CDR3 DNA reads TGCAGTGCTGCCTCTGTAACTAGCGGGAGGGGAGATACGCAGTATTTT.

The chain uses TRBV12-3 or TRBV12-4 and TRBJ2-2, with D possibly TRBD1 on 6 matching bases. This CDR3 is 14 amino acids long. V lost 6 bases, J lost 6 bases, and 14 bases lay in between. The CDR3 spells CASRLQGKSGELFF. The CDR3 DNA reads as TGTGCCAGCAGACTCCAGGGGAAGTCCGGGGAGCTGTTTTTT.

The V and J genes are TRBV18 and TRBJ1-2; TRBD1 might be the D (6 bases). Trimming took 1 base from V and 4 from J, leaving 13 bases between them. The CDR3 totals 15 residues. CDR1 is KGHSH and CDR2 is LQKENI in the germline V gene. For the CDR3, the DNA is TGTGCCAGCTCACCACGGGGTGACAGGATCTATGGCTACACCTTC. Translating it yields CASSPRGDRIYGYTF.